These T cell receptor beta chains were read from a single sample in a study of T cell repertoires in cytomegalovirus infection. TCRdb ran MiXCR on the reads and lists one entry per CDR3 protein. The data show fewer than 900,000 distinct CDR3 sequences, with almost 30% seen just once and 13% held by the top ten. These receptors' antigens are unknown. The sample here was cultured CD8+ T cells from PBMCs, taken from culture after CMV antigen stimulation. Receptor source: a human donor in good health (CMV status not recorded). Some clones in this sample may be carry-over from other donors' samples. Each CDR3 is given without its conserved first and last residue. A D gene is named only where the DNA matches it firmly. Size is stated for part of the rows, as once, few or many counts, or as a class when the clone is expanded.

CDR3 protein,clone size,D gene,V gene
ASSSSHTGDVNGYT,few,TRBD1,TRBV27
ASSNGPNYGYT,NA,NA,TRBV7-9
ASSLGTGEETQY,many,TRBD1,TRBV7-9
ASSGTGGPYEQY,NA,TRBD1,TRBV2
ASSLDRQLTNTGELF,NA,NA,TRBV28
ASSPDSPPEQF,NA,NA,TRBV5-4
ASSQDPGPLNQQF,few,NA,TRBV4-2
ASSEYRQGATEAF,NA,TRBD1,TRBV25-1
ASSPRGARTNEKLF,many,NA,TRBV7-8
ASSGGQGMNTEAF,NA,TRBD1,TRBV6-6